The 2 T cell receptor beta chains in this list originate from one sample, sequenced in a study of T cell repertoires in cytomegalovirus infection. TCRdb recomputed calls from the reads with MiXCR, one row per CDR3 protein. This sample has almost 500,000 distinct CDR3 sequences, with 11% found just once. The material sequenced was PBMCs. These receptors all come from a human donor in good health (CMV status not recorded). Some clones in this sample may be carry-over from other donors' samples.

This clonotype was detected many times. The chain employs TRBV10-3 and TRBJ2-1, with a weak D call TRBD2 (5 bases). The CDR3 is made up of 12 amino acids. Germline values: CDR1 ENHRY, CDR2 SYGVKD. V gave up 8 bases and J gave up 7 bases, with 12 bases separating them. The DNA for the CDR3 is TGTGCCATCGGGCCGAGGGAGAATGAGCAGTTCTTC. Its translation is CAIGPRENEQFF.

This clonotype occurred many times. This chain uses TRBV2 with TRBJ1-1; D is unclear. Germline CDR1 SNHLY, CDR2 FYNNEI. The CDR3 sequence is 11 residues long. The V gene lost 3 bases and the J gene lost 9 bases, with 8 bases spanning the gap. DNA for the CDR3: TGTGCCAGCAGTGAGAATCAGAAAGCTTTCTTT. Protein: CASSENQKAFF. Together with reference TRBV2 and TRBJ1-1, the CDR3 gives the full variable domain: EPEVTQTPSHQVTQMGQEVILRCVPISNHLYFYWYRQILGQKVEFLVSFYNNEISEKSEIFDDQFSVERPDGSNFTLKIRSTKLEDSAMYFCASSENQKAFFGQGTRLTVV.